This TCR beta chain emerged from a study of T cells in Graves' hyperthyroidism and ophthalmopathy. Cells are PBMCs isolated from roughly 10 ml of fresh blood. Trimming stripped 4 bases from V and 0 bases from J, with 12 bases between. The CDR3 contains 15 residues. This clonotype was counted between two and nine times. There were TCR beta CDR3 regions amplified from RNA transcripts. The study used the HTBI primer set for a first-round RT-PCR of the TCR CDR3. One entry per CDR3 protein, called by TCRdb with MiXCR from the multiplex PCR reads. The sample has hundreds of thousands of distinct CDR3 sequences; over 35% are singletons.

This sequence was found in a man aged 18 to 29 with Graves' hyperthyroidism. Sequenced input: blood. The chain is built from TRBV12-3 or TRBV12-4 and TRBJ1-1; D is unresolved. CDR3 nucleotide sequence: TGTGCCAGCAGTTCCCGATCACACCTGAACACTGAAGCTTTCTTT. This sequence encodes CASSSRSHLNTEAFF.